The following is a T cell receptor beta chain sequence with its context. Antigen: not known. This record belongs to a study of blood T cells in healthy people across ages. General observations from the study: The percentage of naive T cells correlated strongly with TCR beta diversity.

CDR3 length equals 14 residues. V dropped 3 bases and J dropped 11 bases, with 19 bases sitting between them. From germline, CDR1 is KGHSH and CDR2 LQKENI. Primers used in a second PCR of about 7 to 12 cycles were a sample-barcoded 5' primer and a J-beta primer mix. Every cDNA was tagged by a template-switch adaptor with 12 random nucleotides. Via MiXCR, TCRdb re-called the 5' RACE reads, giving one row per CDR3 protein. This table has roughly 680,000 distinct CDR3 sequences, over 40% appearing once. This rearrangement joins TRBV18 to TRBJ2-5, with D tentatively TRBD1 or TRBD2 (5 bases each). This TCR was sampled from a woman of 80 years or more in good health. The specimen sequenced was blood. The CDR3 protein is CASSPQGPSGEQYF. The CDR3 bases are TGTGCCAGCTCACCGCAGGGACCTTCTGGGGAGCAGTACTTC.